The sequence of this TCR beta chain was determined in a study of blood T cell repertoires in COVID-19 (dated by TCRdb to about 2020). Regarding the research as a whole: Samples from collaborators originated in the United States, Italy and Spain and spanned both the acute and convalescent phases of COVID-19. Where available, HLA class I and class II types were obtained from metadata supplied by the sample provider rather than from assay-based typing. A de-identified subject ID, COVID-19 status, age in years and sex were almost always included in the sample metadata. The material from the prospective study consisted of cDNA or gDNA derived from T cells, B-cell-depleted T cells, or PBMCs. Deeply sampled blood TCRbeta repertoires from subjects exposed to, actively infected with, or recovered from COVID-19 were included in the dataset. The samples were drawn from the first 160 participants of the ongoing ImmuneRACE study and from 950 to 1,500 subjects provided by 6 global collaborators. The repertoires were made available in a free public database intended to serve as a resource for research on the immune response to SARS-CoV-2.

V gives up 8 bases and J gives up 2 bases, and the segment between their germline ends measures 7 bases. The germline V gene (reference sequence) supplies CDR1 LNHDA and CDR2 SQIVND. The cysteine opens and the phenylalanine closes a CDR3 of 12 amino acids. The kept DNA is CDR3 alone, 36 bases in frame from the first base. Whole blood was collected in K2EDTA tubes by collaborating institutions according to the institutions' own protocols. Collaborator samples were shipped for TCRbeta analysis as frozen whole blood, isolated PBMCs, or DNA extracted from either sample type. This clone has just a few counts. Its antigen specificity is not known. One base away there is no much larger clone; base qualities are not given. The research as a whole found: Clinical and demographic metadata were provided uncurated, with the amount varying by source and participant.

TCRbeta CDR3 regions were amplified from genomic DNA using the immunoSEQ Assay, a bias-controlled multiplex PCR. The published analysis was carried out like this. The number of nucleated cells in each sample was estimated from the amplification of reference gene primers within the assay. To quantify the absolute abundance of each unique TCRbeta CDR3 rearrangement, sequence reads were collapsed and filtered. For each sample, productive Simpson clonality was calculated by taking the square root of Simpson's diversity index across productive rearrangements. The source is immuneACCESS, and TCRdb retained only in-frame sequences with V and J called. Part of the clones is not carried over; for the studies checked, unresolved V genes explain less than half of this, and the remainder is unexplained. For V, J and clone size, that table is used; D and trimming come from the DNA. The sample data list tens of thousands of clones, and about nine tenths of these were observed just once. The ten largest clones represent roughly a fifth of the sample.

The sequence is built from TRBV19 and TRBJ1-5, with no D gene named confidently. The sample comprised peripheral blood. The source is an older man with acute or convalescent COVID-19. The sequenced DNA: TGTGCCAGTGGGCGGGGCAATCAGCCCCAGCATTTT. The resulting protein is CASGRGNQPQHF.